Listed below are T cell receptor beta chains from one sample, sequenced in a study of T cell responses to AZD1222 COVID-19 vaccine. This table comes from immunoSEQ multiplex PCR, and its TCRdb copy is limited to in-frame clones, with some not included. The data show 250,000 or so clones, 90% to 95% seen once. The sequenced sample was peripheral blood, obtained on day 0 of AZD1222 vaccination. These receptors originate from an adult in good health. Each CDR3 is given with its conserved first and last residue. A D gene is named only where the DNA matches it firmly. For some rows the clone size is stated as once, few or many, or as a class when expanded; others skip it.

abundance: NA; v_gene: TRBV2; d_gene: NA; len: 14; j_gene: TRBJ1-2; CDR3aa: CASTYYGGPPGYTF; CDR3nt: TGTGCCAGCACCTACTATGGGGGGCCCCCTGGCTACACCTTC
abundance: NA; v_gene: TRBV7-2; d_gene: NA; len: 13; j_gene: TRBJ2-2; CDR3aa: CASSNLVIGELFF; CDR3nt: TGTGCCAGCAGCAACCTTGTGATCGGGGAGCTGTTTTTT
abundance: NA; v_gene: TRBV27; d_gene: TRBD1; len: 16; j_gene: TRBJ2-3; CDR3aa: CASRALGQGETDTQYF; CDR3nt: TGTGCCAGCAGAGCCCTGGGACAGGGGGAGACAGATACGCAGTATTTT
abundance: NA; v_gene: TRBV6-2/TRBV6-3; d_gene: NA; len: 15; j_gene: TRBJ2-7; CDR3aa: CASSSSGTEAYEQYF; CDR3nt: TGTGCCAGCAGTTCCTCCGGGACGGAAGCCTACGAGCAGTACTTC
abundance: NA; v_gene: TRBV9; d_gene: TRBD2; len: 15; j_gene: TRBJ2-5; CDR3aa: CASSVESGGHETQYF; CDR3nt: TGTGCCAGCAGCGTAGAAAGCGGGGGGCACGAGACCCAGTACTTC
abundance: NA; v_gene: TRBV7-9; d_gene: TRBD1; len: 15; j_gene: TRBJ1-5; CDR3aa: CASSNRGHGNQPQHF; CDR3nt: TGTGCCAGCAGCAACAGGGGGCATGGCAATCAGCCCCAGCATTTT
abundance: NA; v_gene: TRBV7-2; d_gene: NA; len: 14; j_gene: TRBJ2-5; CDR3aa: CASSSQQGRETQYF; CDR3nt: TGTGCCAGCAGCAGCCAGCAGGGCCGGGAGACCCAGTACTTC
abundance: NA; v_gene: TRBV6-5; d_gene: NA; len: 12; j_gene: TRBJ1-1; CDR3aa: CASSKMNTEAFF; CDR3nt: TGTGCCAGCAGCAAGATGAACACTGAAGCTTTCTTT
abundance: NA; v_gene: TRBV4-3; d_gene: NA; len: 14; j_gene: TRBJ1-3; CDR3aa: CASSPTENGNTIYF; CDR3nt: TGCGCCAGCAGCCCCACAGAGAATGGAAACACCATATATTTT
abundance: NA; v_gene: TRBV7-2; d_gene: NA; len: 14; j_gene: TRBJ1-2; CDR3aa: CASSYYAGMSGYTF; CDR3nt: TGTGCCAGCAGTTATTACGCAGGGATGTCTGGCTACACCTTC
abundance: NA; v_gene: TRBV24-1; d_gene: TRBD1; len: 17; j_gene: TRBJ2-2; CDR3aa: CATSDGQGARGTGELFF; CDR3nt: TGTGCCACCAGTGACGGACAGGGGGCGAGGGGAACCGGGGAGCTGTTTTTT
abundance: NA; v_gene: TRBV27; d_gene: TRBD2; len: 18; j_gene: TRBJ2-3; CDR3aa: CASAIPGTSGVVADTQYF; CDR3nt: TGTGCCAGCGCCATCCCCGGGACTAGCGGGGTAGTGGCAGATACGCAGTATTTT
abundance: once; v_gene: TRBV5-4; d_gene: NA; len: 13; j_gene: TRBJ2-7; CDR3aa: CASSLMGQYEQYF; CDR3nt: TGTGCCAGCAGTCTCATGGGACAATACGAGCAGTACTTC
abundance: NA; v_gene: TRBV7-3; d_gene: NA; len: 12; j_gene: TRBJ2-1; CDR3aa: CASSLPGREQFF; CDR3nt: TGTGCCAGCAGTCTCCCGGGCCGGGAGCAGTTCTTC
abundance: few; v_gene: TRBV7-3; d_gene: TRBD1; len: 14; j_gene: TRBJ2-1; CDR3aa: CATHRGRANNEQFF; CDR3nt: TGTGCCACCCACAGGGGCCGGGCAAACAATGAGCAGTTCTTC
abundance: NA; v_gene: TRBV3-1/TRBV3-2; d_gene: NA; len: 15; j_gene: TRBJ2-1; CDR3aa: CASSLTAEGAGEQFF; CDR3nt: TGTGCCAGCAGCCTCACTGCGGAGGGGGCTGGGGAGCAGTTCTTC
abundance: NA; v_gene: TRBV7-2; d_gene: NA; len: 12; j_gene: TRBJ2-7; CDR3aa: CASSSDLYEQYF; CDR3nt: TGTGCCAGCAGCTCGGACCTCTACGAGCAGTACTTC
abundance: NA; v_gene: TRBV9; d_gene: TRBD2; len: 15; j_gene: TRBJ2-2; CDR3aa: CASSASGSITGELFF; CDR3nt: TGTGCCAGCAGCGCTAGCGGGAGTATCACCGGGGAGCTGTTTTTT
abundance: NA; v_gene: TRBV28; d_gene: NA; len: 15; j_gene: TRBJ2-1; CDR3aa: CASSGVLDTYNEQFF; CDR3nt: TGTGCCAGCAGTGGGGTCCTGGACACCTACAATGAGCAGTTCTTC
abundance: NA; v_gene: TRBV14; d_gene: NA; len: 14; j_gene: TRBJ1-3; CDR3aa: CASSQAGTGNTIYF; CDR3nt: TGTGCCAGCAGCCAGGCAGGCACTGGAAACACCATATATTTT
abundance: NA; v_gene: TRBV27; d_gene: NA; len: 14; j_gene: TRBJ2-5; CDR3aa: CASSLMARPETQYF; CDR3nt: TGTGCCAGCAGTTTAATGGCCAGGCCAGAGACCCAGTACTTC
abundance: NA; v_gene: TRBV6-6; d_gene: TRBD1; len: 15; j_gene: TRBJ2-7; CDR3aa: CASSTRDRGSYEQYF; CDR3nt: TGTGCCAGCAGTACCCGGGACAGGGGATCCTACGAGCAGTACTTC
abundance: NA; v_gene: TRBV2; d_gene: NA; len: 13; j_gene: TRBJ1-1; CDR3aa: CASSVGVNTEAFF; CDR3nt: TGTGCCAGCAGTGTGGGGGTTAACACTGAAGCTTTCTTT
abundance: NA; v_gene: TRBV19; d_gene: NA; len: 17; j_gene: TRBJ2-2; CDR3aa: CASSRFNGKGNTGELFF; CDR3nt: TGTGCCAGTAGTCGCTTCAACGGGAAAGGCAACACCGGGGAGCTGTTTTTT
abundance: NA; v_gene: TRBV3-1/TRBV3-2; d_gene: NA; len: 12; j_gene: TRBJ2-7; CDR3aa: CASSHSVAEQYF; CDR3nt: TGTGCCAGCAGCCATTCTGTGGCCGAGCAGTACTTC
abundance: NA; v_gene: TRBV29-1; d_gene: NA; len: 11; j_gene: TRBJ2-7; CDR3aa: CSVSQGYEQYF; CDR3nt: TGCAGCGTTTCGCAGGGCTACGAGCAGTACTTC
abundance: NA; v_gene: TRBV9; d_gene: TRBD1; len: 15; j_gene: TRBJ2-7; CDR3aa: CASSVSGTGRHEQYF; CDR3nt: TGTGCCAGCAGCGTATCCGGGACAGGGAGGCACGAGCAGTACTTC
abundance: NA; v_gene: TRBV24-1; d_gene: NA; len: 15; j_gene: TRBJ1-1; CDR3aa: CATSDSRVGNTEAFF; CDR3nt: TGTGCCACCAGTGACTCACGGGTCGGTAACACTGAAGCTTTCTTT
abundance: NA; v_gene: TRBV5-1; d_gene: NA; len: 13; j_gene: TRBJ1-1; CDR3aa: CASSWVEGTEAFF; CDR3nt: TGCGCCAGCAGCTGGGTGGAGGGCACTGAAGCTTTCTTT
abundance: NA; v_gene: TRBV28; d_gene: NA; len: 12; j_gene: TRBJ1-5; CDR3aa: CASSTHHQPQHF; CDR3nt: TGTGCCAGCAGCACCCATCATCAGCCCCAGCATTTT
abundance: NA; v_gene: TRBV6-5; d_gene: NA; len: 13; j_gene: TRBJ2-5; CDR3aa: CASTRRGGETQYF; CDR3nt: TGTGCCAGCACCAGGCGAGGTGGGGAGACCCAGTACTTC
abundance: few; v_gene: TRBV6-5; d_gene: TRBD1; len: 12; j_gene: TRBJ1-1; CDR3aa: CASRQGRTEAFF; CDR3nt: TGTGCCAGTCGACAGGGGAGGACTGAAGCTTTCTTT
abundance: NA; v_gene: TRBV28; d_gene: NA; len: 16; j_gene: TRBJ2-1; CDR3aa: CASSSPLRGPNNEQFF; CDR3nt: TGTGCCAGCAGTTCCCCCCTGCGGGGCCCCAACAATGAGCAGTTCTTC
abundance: NA; v_gene: TRBV14; d_gene: TRBD1; len: 11; j_gene: TRBJ1-1; CDR3aa: CASSQGQETFF; CDR3nt: TGTGCCAGCAGCCAGGGACAGGAGACTTTCTTT
abundance: NA; v_gene: TRBV20-1; d_gene: TRBD1; len: 14; j_gene: TRBJ2-2; CDR3aa: CSASFRGPAGELFF; CDR3nt: TGCAGTGCTAGTTTCAGGGGGCCGGCCGGGGAGCTGTTTTTT
abundance: NA; v_gene: TRBV4-2; d_gene: TRBD1; len: 11; j_gene: TRBJ1-2; CDR3aa: CASSPGGEETF; CDR3nt: TGTGCCAGCAGCCCAGGGGGGGAGGAGACCTTC
abundance: NA; v_gene: TRBV18; d_gene: NA; len: 14; j_gene: TRBJ1-1; CDR3aa: CASSPQGSNTEAFF; CDR3nt: TGTGCCAGCTCACCACAGGGTTCAAACACTGAAGCTTTCTTT
abundance: NA; v_gene: TRBV7-2; d_gene: NA; len: 13; j_gene: TRBJ1-5; CDR3aa: CASSLLGVQPQHF; CDR3nt: TGTGCCAGCAGCTTACTAGGGGTTCAGCCCCAGCATTTT
abundance: NA; v_gene: TRBV5-4; d_gene: NA; len: 12; j_gene: TRBJ2-7; CDR3aa: CASSLPGYEQYF; CDR3nt: TGTGCCAGCAGCTTGCCAGGGTACGAGCAGTACTTC
abundance: once; v_gene: TRBV28; d_gene: NA; len: 17; j_gene: TRBJ1-4; CDR3aa: CASSFEYRQGNNEKLFF; CDR3nt: TGTGCCAGCAGTTTCGAGTACCGGCAGGGTAATAATGAAAAACTGTTTTTT
abundance: NA; v_gene: TRBV7-2; d_gene: NA; len: 15; j_gene: TRBJ1-1; CDR3aa: CASSLEWAGRDEAFF; CDR3nt: TGTGCCAGCAGCTTAGAGTGGGCCGGGCGAGATGAAGCTTTCTTT
abundance: NA; v_gene: TRBV19; d_gene: NA; len: 13; j_gene: TRBJ1-2; CDR3aa: CASSPGRTFGYTF; CDR3nt: TGTGCCAGTAGCCCGGGACGTACCTTTGGCTACACCTTC
abundance: NA; v_gene: TRBV5-5; d_gene: TRBD2; len: 15; j_gene: TRBJ2-6; CDR3aa: CASGRGVSGANVLTF; CDR3nt: TGTGCCAGCGGCCGGGGGGTCTCTGGGGCCAACGTCCTGACTTTC
abundance: NA; v_gene: TRBV3-1/TRBV3-2; d_gene: NA; len: 15; j_gene: TRBJ1-2; CDR3aa: CASSQTDRLNYGYTF; CDR3nt: TGTGCCAGCAGCCAGACGGACCGCCTTAACTATGGCTACACCTTC
abundance: NA; v_gene: TRBV2; d_gene: TRBD1; len: 12; j_gene: TRBJ1-1; CDR3aa: CASGTGNTEAFF; CDR3nt: TGTGCCAGTGGGACAGGGAACACTGAAGCTTTCTTT